Listed below are T cell receptor beta chains from one sample, sequenced in a study of blood T cells in healthy people across ages. MiXCR, applied by TCRdb to the 5' RACE reads, yields one record per CDR3 protein. The data show some 860,000 distinct CDR3 sequences, roughly 50% seen once. The source material was blood. The receptors come from a man between 40 and 49 years old in good health. Each CDR3 is given with its conserved first and last residue. The order of the fields is V gene, J gene, D gene, clone size, CDR3 DNA, CDR3 protein. A D gene is named only where the DNA matches it firmly. The listing skips clone size in some rows; elsewhere it reads once, few, many or a size class.

v_call: TRBV20-1
j_call: TRBJ2-4
d_call: TRBD1
clone_size: .
cdr3_nt: TGCAGTGCTAGAGACACCGGACAGGCCGGAATTGTGTACTTC
cdr3_aa: CSARDTGQAGIVYF

v_call: TRBV28
j_call: TRBJ2-5
d_call: .
clone_size: .
cdr3_nt: TGTGCCAGCAGTTTGTTCCGATCGCGAAAAAGAGAAACCCAGTACTTC
cdr3_aa: CASSLFRSRKRETQYF

v_call: TRBV7-9
j_call: TRBJ2-7
d_call: TRBD1
clone_size: .
cdr3_nt: TGTGCCGGCAGCTCACCGGGACAGGGAACTACCTACGAGCAGTACTTC
cdr3_aa: CAGSSPGQGTTYEQYF

v_call: TRBV20-1
j_call: TRBJ2-3
d_call: .
clone_size: .
cdr3_nt: TGCAGTCCAGAAGGGGGGGGTACAGATACGCAGTATTTT
cdr3_aa: CSPEGGGTDTQYF

v_call: TRBV28
j_call: TRBJ1-6
d_call: .
clone_size: few
cdr3_nt: TGTGCCACAAACTATTCACCCCTCCACTTT
cdr3_aa: CATNYSPLHF

v_call: TRBV4-2
j_call: TRBJ2-7
d_call: .
clone_size: few
cdr3_nt: TGTGCCAGCAGCCCCCAAGGGGTGGACGAGCAGTACTTC
cdr3_aa: CASSPQGVDEQYF

v_call: TRBV28
j_call: TRBJ2-5
d_call: .
clone_size: many
cdr3_nt: TGTGCCAGCAGTCTGCTGCAGGGACAAGAGACCCAGTACTTC
cdr3_aa: CASSLLQGQETQYF

v_call: TRBV25-1
j_call: TRBJ1-5
d_call: .
clone_size: .
cdr3_nt: TGTGCCAGCAGTGAACGGAGGGATGGTCAGCCCCAGCATTTT
cdr3_aa: CASSERRDGQPQHF

v_call: TRBV29-1
j_call: TRBJ2-1
d_call: .
clone_size: .
cdr3_nt: TGCAGCGTTGAAGTCCGCTACAATGAGCAGTTCTTC
cdr3_aa: CSVEVRYNEQFF

v_call: TRBV24-1
j_call: TRBJ1-2
d_call: .
clone_size: .
cdr3_nt: TGTGCCACCAGTGATTTATCCGGGTCCGGCTACACCTTC
cdr3_aa: CATSDLSGSGYTF

v_call: TRBV6-6
j_call: TRBJ2-1
d_call: TRBD2
clone_size: few
cdr3_nt: TGTGCCAGCAGTCCGGGACTAGCGGGAGACTACAATGAGCAGTTCTTC
cdr3_aa: CASSPGLAGDYNEQFF

v_call: TRBV15
j_call: TRBJ1-1
d_call: TRBD1
clone_size: .
cdr3_nt: TGTGCCACCAGCAGAGGTAGGACAGGGACGAACACTGAAGCTTTCTTT
cdr3_aa: CATSRGRTGTNTEAFF

v_call: TRBV6-5
j_call: TRBJ2-5
d_call: TRBD2
clone_size: few
cdr3_nt: TGTGCCAGCAGTTACCGGCTAGCGGAAGAGACCCAGTACTTC
cdr3_aa: CASSYRLAEETQYF

v_call: TRBV20-1
j_call: TRBJ2-3
d_call: .
clone_size: .
cdr3_nt: TGCAGTGCTAGAGATCGGAACAGGGCGCTCACAGATACGCAGTATTTT
cdr3_aa: CSARDRNRALTDTQYF

v_call: TRBV6-2/TRBV6-3
j_call: TRBJ1-2
d_call: .
clone_size: .
cdr3_nt: TGTGCCAGTGACTCCCAAACCTATGGCTACACCTTC
cdr3_aa: CASDSQTYGYTF

v_call: TRBV5-1
j_call: TRBJ2-5
d_call: TRBD2
clone_size: .
cdr3_nt: TGCGCCAGTAGCCAAACTAGCGGGAGTTGGGAGACCCAGTACTTC
cdr3_aa: CASSQTSGSWETQYF

v_call: TRBV24-1
j_call: TRBJ2-1
d_call: .
clone_size: once
cdr3_nt: TGTGCCACCAGTGAAATCGCCGGGTCTTACAATGAGCAGTTCTTC
cdr3_aa: CATSEIAGSYNEQFF

v_call: TRBV20-1
j_call: TRBJ2-1
d_call: .
clone_size: .
cdr3_nt: TGCAGTGCTATAGTAAACAGGGCCCTTCGCAATGAGCAGTTCTTC
cdr3_aa: CSAIVNRALRNEQFF

v_call: TRBV24-1
j_call: TRBJ1-1
d_call: .
clone_size: .
cdr3_nt: TGTGCCACCAGTGATTTTTTCCGGGGATTGAACACTGAAGCTTTCTTT
cdr3_aa: CATSDFFRGLNTEAFF

v_call: TRBV20-1
j_call: TRBJ2-7
d_call: .
clone_size: .
cdr3_nt: TGCAGTGCACTCCACAGGGACGCTATCTACGAGCAGTACTTC
cdr3_aa: CSALHRDAIYEQYF

v_call: TRBV4-1
j_call: TRBJ1-4
d_call: .
clone_size: .
cdr3_nt: TGCGCCAGCAGCCAACACGGCAATGAAAAACTGTTTTTT
cdr3_aa: CASSQHGNEKLFF

v_call: TRBV27
j_call: TRBJ2-1
d_call: .
clone_size: .
cdr3_nt: TGTGCCAGCAGTTTATGGGGGACTGACAATGAGCAGTTCTTC
cdr3_aa: CASSLWGTDNEQFF

v_call: TRBV7-9
j_call: TRBJ2-3
d_call: .
clone_size: few
cdr3_nt: TGTGCCAGCAGCCCCGCGCTGGCGGCTATCACAGATACGCAGTATTTT
cdr3_aa: CASSPALAAITDTQYF

v_call: TRBV28
j_call: TRBJ1-2
d_call: TRBD1
clone_size: .
cdr3_nt: TGTGCCAGCAGACCCATTTCAGACAGGGATGGCTACACCTTC
cdr3_aa: CASRPISDRDGYTF

v_call: TRBV20-1
j_call: TRBJ2-5
d_call: TRBD2
clone_size: .
cdr3_nt: TGCAGTAGTCTAGCGGTGACCCAAGAGACCCAGTACTTC
cdr3_aa: CSSLAVTQETQYF

v_call: TRBV20-1
j_call: TRBJ2-1
d_call: .
clone_size: .
cdr3_nt: TGCAGTGCTAGGGCGTACGGACAGTACCACAATGAGCAGTTCTTC
cdr3_aa: CSARAYGQYHNEQFF

v_call: TRBV9
j_call: TRBJ2-1
d_call: TRBD2
clone_size: .
cdr3_nt: TGTGCCAGCACGACTAGCGTAGACAATGAGCAGTTCTTC
cdr3_aa: CASTTSVDNEQFF

v_call: TRBV21-1
j_call: TRBJ2-7
d_call: .
clone_size: few
cdr3_nt: TGTGCCAGCAGCAAAGACGCCGTCCCCTACGAGCAGTACTTC
cdr3_aa: CASSKDAVPYEQYF

v_call: TRBV6-5
j_call: TRBJ2-3
d_call: .
clone_size: .
cdr3_nt: TGTGCCAGCAGTTACTCAGGGACGGGCACAGATACGCAGTATTTT
cdr3_aa: CASSYSGTGTDTQYF

v_call: TRBV20-1
j_call: TRBJ1-1
d_call: .
clone_size: .
cdr3_nt: TGCAGTGGAGGCGGGATGAACACTGAAGCTTTCTTT
cdr3_aa: CSGGGMNTEAFF

v_call: TRBV25-1
j_call: TRBJ2-7
d_call: .
clone_size: .
cdr3_nt: TGTGCCAGCTCCAAGATAGCCCCTACCTACGAGCAGTACTTC
cdr3_aa: CASSKIAPTYEQYF

v_call: TRBV7-9
j_call: TRBJ2-3
d_call: TRBD2
clone_size: few
cdr3_nt: TGTGCCAGCAGCAAAGCGGGGGGCACTAGCACAGATACGCAGTATTTT
cdr3_aa: CASSKAGGTSTDTQYF

v_call: TRBV3-1
j_call: TRBJ2-1
d_call: .
clone_size: few
cdr3_nt: TGTGCCAGCAGCCAAGGGATTACGCGGGGAAGCATCTACAATGAGCAGTTCTTC
cdr3_aa: CASSQGITRGSIYNEQFF

v_call: TRBV4-1
j_call: TRBJ1-1
d_call: .
clone_size: .
cdr3_nt: TGCGCCAGCAGCCAGTCGGACTTTGAAGCTTTCTTT
cdr3_aa: CASSQSDFEAFF

v_call: TRBV28
j_call: TRBJ2-7
d_call: .
clone_size: .
cdr3_nt: TGTGCCAGCAGTTTACTGGGACCCCGACTGGGCGAGCAGTACTTC
cdr3_aa: CASSLLGPRLGEQYF

v_call: TRBV28
j_call: TRBJ2-3
d_call: TRBD1
clone_size: .
cdr3_nt: TGTGCCAGCAGTTTAAGCCGCCACAGGGGGCACTCAGATACGCAGTATTTT
cdr3_aa: CASSLSRHRGHSDTQYF

v_call: TRBV10-3
j_call: TRBJ2-5
d_call: TRBD2
clone_size: .
cdr3_nt: TGTGCCATCAGTGAGTCGGGTAGCGGGGGAGCCCAAGAGACCCAGTACTTC
cdr3_aa: CAISESGSGGAQETQYF

v_call: TRBV12-3/TRBV12-4
j_call: TRBJ1-2
d_call: .
clone_size: few
cdr3_nt: TGTGCCATCAAAGAGGGGGCTAACTATGGCTACACCTTC
cdr3_aa: CAIKEGANYGYTF

v_call: TRBV7-2
j_call: TRBJ2-5
d_call: .
clone_size: .
cdr3_nt: TGTGCCAGCAGCCGCGCCGGACTCGTGGAGACCCAGTACTTC
cdr3_aa: CASSRAGLVETQYF

v_call: TRBV20-1
j_call: TRBJ2-1
d_call: TRBD2
clone_size: .
cdr3_nt: TGCAGTGCTAGAGATCTAGCGGGAGTTAGGAATGAGCAGTTCTTC
cdr3_aa: CSARDLAGVRNEQFF

v_call: TRBV29-1
j_call: TRBJ2-5
d_call: .
clone_size: .
cdr3_nt: TGCAGCGTTGAACCCAGGATCACTCAAGAGACCCAGTACTTC
cdr3_aa: CSVEPRITQETQYF

v_call: TRBV4-1
j_call: TRBJ1-2
d_call: TRBD1
clone_size: few
cdr3_nt: TGCGCCAGCCGACAGGGGTTGGAGGAAGGCTACACCTTC
cdr3_aa: CASRQGLEEGYTF

v_call: TRBV28
j_call: TRBJ2-3
d_call: .
clone_size: few
cdr3_nt: TGTGCATGCGAGGGTGGGACAGATACGCAGTATTTT
cdr3_aa: CACEGGTDTQYF

v_call: TRBV27
j_call: TRBJ1-2
d_call: TRBD1
clone_size: .
cdr3_nt: TGTGCCAGCAGGGGCCTGCGGGACAGGGACCGAAACTATGGCTACACCTTC
cdr3_aa: CASRGLRDRDRNYGYTF

v_call: TRBV15
j_call: TRBJ2-1
d_call: .
clone_size: once
cdr3_nt: TGTGCCACCAGCAGGTCGCGGGACAGAATAACCCAAACGCTGTTCTTC
cdr3_aa: CATSRSRDRITQTLFF

v_call: TRBV12-5
j_call: TRBJ1-5
d_call: .
clone_size: .
cdr3_nt: TGTGCTAGTGGTGTGGTATCCGGGCAGCCCCAGCATTTT
cdr3_aa: CASGVVSGQPQHF

v_call: TRBV20-1
j_call: TRBJ2-3
d_call: TRBD1
clone_size: .
cdr3_nt: TGCAGTGCCGAGACAGGGGTTGCCACAGATACGCAGTATTTT
cdr3_aa: CSAETGVATDTQYF

v_call: TRBV20-1
j_call: TRBJ2-5
d_call: TRBD2
clone_size: .
cdr3_nt: TGCAGTGCAGAGAAAGCGGGGGGGGAAGAGACCCAGTACTTC
cdr3_aa: CSAEKAGGEETQYF

v_call: TRBV7-6
j_call: TRBJ1-5
d_call: .
clone_size: few
cdr3_nt: TGTGCCAGCAGCCACTGGGCAGGCGAGAGCAATCAGCCCCAGCATTTT
cdr3_aa: CASSHWAGESNQPQHF

v_call: TRBV13
j_call: TRBJ2-1
d_call: .
clone_size: .
cdr3_nt: TGTGCCAGCAGCTTAGACGATGAGCAGTTCTTC
cdr3_aa: CASSLDDEQFF

v_call: TRBV11-2
j_call: TRBJ2-4
d_call: .
clone_size: few
cdr3_nt: TGTGCCAGCAGCCAGGGACACGTAGGAAACATTCAGTACTTC
cdr3_aa: CASSQGHVGNIQYF

v_call: TRBV7-2
j_call: TRBJ1-1
d_call: .
clone_size: .
cdr3_nt: TGTGCCAGCAGCCTATTAGGAGTCCGGCCGAACACTGAAGCTTTCTTT
cdr3_aa: CASSLLGVRPNTEAFF

v_call: TRBV20-1
j_call: TRBJ2-7
d_call: .
clone_size: few
cdr3_nt: TGCAGTGCTAGAGATCCAATTTCCTACGAGCAGTACTTC
cdr3_aa: CSARDPISYEQYF

v_call: TRBV5-1
j_call: TRBJ2-5
d_call: TRBD1
clone_size: .
cdr3_nt: TGCGCCAGCAGCATGACAGGGGGTACGCAAGAGACCCAGTACTTC
cdr3_aa: CASSMTGGTQETQYF